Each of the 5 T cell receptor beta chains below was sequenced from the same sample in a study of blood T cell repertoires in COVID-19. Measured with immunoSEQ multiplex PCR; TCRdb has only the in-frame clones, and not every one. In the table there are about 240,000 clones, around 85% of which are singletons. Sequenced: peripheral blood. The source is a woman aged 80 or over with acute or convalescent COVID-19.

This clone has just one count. DNA for the CDR3: TGTGCCAGCAGTTACAGGGGGCCCACGGGGTACACTGAAGCTTTCTTT. Amino acid sequence: CASSYRGPTGYTEAFF. The chain links TRBV28 to TRBJ1-1, with 9 bases aligning to TRBD1. Germline V gives CDR1 MDHEN, CDR2 SYDVKM. The V segment lost 4 bases and the J segment 3 bases; nucleotides outside the gene matches: 9. The CDR3 has 16 amino acids.

CDR3 sequence: CASSPGGGGQPQHF. In DNA, the CDR3 is TGTGCCAGCTCACCAGGGGGGGGAGGTCAGCCCCAGCATTTT. The chain uses TRBV18 and TRBJ1-5, with D perhaps TRBD1 (5 bases). The V and J ends lost 2 bases and 6 bases respectively, with 11 bases between them. Germline CDR1 is KGHSH and CDR2 is LQKENI. This CDR3 region has 14 residues.

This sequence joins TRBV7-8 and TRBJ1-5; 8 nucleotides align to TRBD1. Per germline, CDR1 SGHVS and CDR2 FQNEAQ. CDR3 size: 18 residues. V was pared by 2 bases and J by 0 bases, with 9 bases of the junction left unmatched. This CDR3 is CASSLRPGQDYSNQPQHF. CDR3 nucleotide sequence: TGTGCCAGCAGCTTAAGGCCGGGACAGGATTATAGCAATCAGCCCCAGCATTTT. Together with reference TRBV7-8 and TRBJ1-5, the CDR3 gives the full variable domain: GAGVSQSPRYKVAKRGQDVALRCDPISGHVSLFWYQQALGQGPEFLTYFQNEAQLDKSGLPSDRFFAERPEGSVSTLKIQRTQQEDSAVYLCASSLRPGQDYSNQPQHFGDGTRLSIL.

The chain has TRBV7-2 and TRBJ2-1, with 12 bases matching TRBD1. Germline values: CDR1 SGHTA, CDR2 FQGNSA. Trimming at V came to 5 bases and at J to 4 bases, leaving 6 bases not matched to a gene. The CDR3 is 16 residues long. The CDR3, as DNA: TGTGCCAGCAGCGGGACAGGGGGCGGTCGGTACAATGAGCAGTTCTTC. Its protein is CASSGTGGGRYNEQFF.

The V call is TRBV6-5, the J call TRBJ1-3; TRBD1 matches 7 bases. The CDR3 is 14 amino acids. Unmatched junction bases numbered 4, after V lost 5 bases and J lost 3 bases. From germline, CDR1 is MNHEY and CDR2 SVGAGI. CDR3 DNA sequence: TGTGCCAGCAGTCCTAGACAGGGTGGAAACACCATATATTTT. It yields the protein CASSPRQGGNTIYF.